Listed here are 26 T cell receptor beta chains from one sample, sequenced in a study of blood T cells in healthy people across ages. Primed by a sample-barcoded 5' primer and a J-beta primer mix, a second PCR proceeded for 7 to 11 cycles. TCRdb fed the 5' RACE reads into MiXCR, producing one record per CDR3 protein. The sample shows about 1.6 million distinct CDR3 sequences, about 32% of them seen only once. Input material: blood. Receptors were obtained from a woman aged 25 to 39 in good health.

The rearrangement joins TRBV12-3 or TRBV12-4 to TRBJ1-5; D gene unclear. The V end was cut by 7 bases, the J end by 2 bases, with 12 bases between. CDR3 length: 14 amino acids. This chain's CDR3 is CASTRERGNQPQHF. In DNA form, the CDR3 reads TGTGCCAGCACTAGGGAGAGGGGCAATCAGCCCCAGCATTTT.

CDR3 coding DNA: TGTGCCAGCAGTGAATATAACCAGGGAGAGACCCAGTACTTC. As protein: CASSEYNQGETQYF. The chain employs TRBV25-1 and TRBJ2-5; possible D gene TRBD1, 5 bases. This CDR3 comprises 14 residues. Trimming stripped 0 bases from V and 4 bases from J, with 9 bases between. Germline CDR1 is MGHDK and CDR2 is SYGVNS.

The chain joins TRBV5-5 to TRBJ2-7; TRBD1 matches at 9 bases. V was clipped by 2 bases and J by 3 bases; unmatched bases: 6. The CDR3 contains 15 residues. Germline loops: CDR1 SGHKS, CDR2 YYEKEE (reference sequence). CDR3 coding DNA: TGTGCCAGCAGCTTAATTGGGACAGGGTTCTACGAGCAGTACTTC. Protein sequence: CASSLIGTGFYEQYF.

The rearrangement joins TRBV14 to TRBJ2-1, with 11 bases lining up with TRBD1. J lost 8 bases, V lost 5 bases, and 5 bases had no gene match. Germline V gene data show CDR1 as SGHDN and CDR2 as FVKESK. The CDR3 length is 14 residues. In DNA, the CDR3 is TGTGCCAGCAGCAGGACAGGGGGCGGCGATGAGCAGTTCTTC. This codes for CASSRTGGGDEQFF. The variable domain in full, completed from reference TRBV14 and TRBJ2-1, reads EAGVTQFPSHSVIEKGQTVTLRCDPISGHDNLYWYRRVMGKEIKFLLHFVKESKQDESGMPNNRFLAERTGGTYSTLKVQPAELEDSGVYFCASSRTGGGDEQFFGPGTRLTVL.

The genes are TRBV6-6 and TRBJ2-1; 8 positions agree with TRBD2. The J segment lost 4 bases and the V segment lost 5 bases, leaving 7 bases of the junction unmatched. The CDR3 consists of 15 residues. Per germline, CDR1 MNHNY and CDR2 SVGAGI (reference sequence). CDR3 DNA sequence: TGTGCCAGCAGTAACAGCGGGAGTGGTTACAATGAGCAGTTCTTC. Encoded protein: CASSNSGSGYNEQFF.

There are a few counts of this clonotype. This chain connects TRBV7-3 to TRBJ2-1; TRBD1 is a possible D gene (6 bases). V lost 3 bases to trimming and J lost 4 bases, with 13 bases between them. Germline lookup yields CDR1 SGHTA and CDR2 FQGTGA. The CDR3 sequence is 15 residues long. DNA for the CDR3: TGTGCCAGCAGCTTTGAGGGACAATCGTACAATGAGCAGTTCTTC. It translates to CASSFEGQSYNEQFF.

The chain couples TRBV27 to TRBJ1-1; unclear D gene. V was trimmed by 4 bases and J by 4 bases, leaving 10 bases between them. The CDR3 runs to 13 residues. Germline V gene data show CDR1 as MNHEY and CDR2 as SMNVEV (reference sequence). The CDR3: CASSSLSGTEAFF. The CDR3 DNA reads as TGTGCCAGCAGTTCTTTATCAGGCACTGAAGCTTTCTTT.

The chain uses TRBV6-4 and TRBJ2-2; TRBD2 agrees at 10 bases. CDR3 size: 14 residues. Germline assignment: CDR1 MRHNA and CDR2 SNTAGT. V lost 6 bases to trimming and J lost 4 bases; unmatched junction nucleotides: 2. Here the CDR3 reads CASRSGGATGELFF. CDR3 DNA sequence: TGTGCCAGCAGAAGCGGGGGGGCCACCGGGGAGCTGTTTTTT.

Many counts were recorded for this clonotype. This chain joins TRBV7-9 and TRBJ1-2; D is unresolved. The V end lost 10 bases, the J end lost 4 bases, and 10 bases lay between the germline ends. The CDR3 totals 11 residues. CDR1 SEHNR and CDR2 FQNEAQ come from the germline V gene (reference sequence). This CDR3 reads CANEAVYGYTF. As DNA, the CDR3 is TGTGCCAACGAGGCCGTCTATGGCTACACCTTC.

This clonotype was recorded a few times. The chain combines TRBV27 with TRBJ2-3, with TRBD2 matching over 10 bases. This CDR3 region has 15 residues. The V gene's germline CDR1 is MNHEY and CDR2 SMNVEV (reference sequence). Germline trimming cut 3 bases from V and 5 bases from J; bases unmatched to any gene: 5. The CDR3 DNA reads as TGTGCCAGCAGTTTTCTAGCGGGAGCAAAAGATACGCAGTATTTT. This codes for CASSFLAGAKDTQYF.

The genes are TRBV5-5 and TRBJ1-4; D gene ambiguous. Germline-derived CDR1 and CDR2 are SGHKS and YYEKEE (reference sequence). This CDR3 comprises 13 residues. Trimming left V 0 bases short and J 4 bases short, with 4 bases between. The CDR3: CASSLAVNEKLFF. CDR3 sequence (DNA): TGTGCCAGCAGCTTGGCGGTTAATGAAAAACTGTTTTTT.

The chain combines TRBV4-1 with TRBJ1-1, with D possibly being TRBD1 (6 bases). Germline values: CDR1 MGHRA, CDR2 YSYEKL. The CDR3 covers 17 residues. The V and J ends lost 0 bases and 0 bases respectively, with 14 bases between them. The CDR3 DNA reads TGCGCCAGCAGCCAAGATATCGGACAGCTCATGAACACTGAAGCTTTCTTT. This codes for CASSQDIGQLMNTEAFF.

The V call is TRBV20-1, the J call TRBJ1-1, with 8 positions matching TRBD1. V dropped 6 bases and J dropped 5; count of bases not matched to a gene: 14. The CDR3 extends over 15 amino acids. From germline, CDR1 is DFQATT and CDR2 SNEGSKA (reference sequence). Here the CDR3 reads CSARAAGGLWTEAFF. The CDR3 DNA sequence: TGCAGTGCCCGCGCGGCAGGGGGCTTATGGACTGAAGCTTTCTTT.

CDR3 DNA sequence: TGCAGCGTTTTTGCTCCGGCAGGGAGCTCCTACGAGCAGTACTTC. It yields the protein CSVFAPAGSSYEQYF. The genes are TRBV29-1 and TRBJ2-7; D is possibly TRBD1 or TRBD2 (5 bases each). The CDR3 spans 15 residues. In germline, CDR1 is SQVTM, CDR2 ANQGSEA. V lost 5 bases and J lost 0, with 17 bases in between.

This clonotype showed up just a few times. This chain joins TRBV20-1 and TRBJ1-2; D gene ambiguous. V dropped 3 bases and J dropped 3 bases, with 8 bases sitting between them. Germline CDR1 and CDR2: DFQATT and SNEGSKA (reference sequence). The CDR3 runs to 12 residues. The CDR3: CSAREADYGYTF. In nucleotides, the CDR3 is TGCAGTGCTAGGGAGGCAGACTATGGCTACACCTTC.

This clonotype was found many times. The chain joins TRBV6-5 to TRBJ2-7, with 8 bases aligning to TRBD1. V shed 6 bases and J 7 bases; nucleotides not matched to a gene: 5. Germline V gives CDR1 MNHEY, CDR2 SVGAGI. This CDR3 has 12 amino acids. CDR3 protein: CASSPGGWEQYF. The DNA for the CDR3 is TGTGCCAGCAGCCCAGGGGGCTGGGAGCAGTACTTC.

The rearrangement joins TRBV20-1 to TRBJ2-4, with D uncertain. The J call may be in error: the DNA end matches TRBJ2-7 better. The germline CDR1 and CDR2 sequences are DFQATT and SNEGSKA (reference sequence). The length of the CDR3 is 13 residues. CDR3 loop: CSARDPGIYEQYF. CDR3 sequence (DNA): TGCAGTGCTAGAGATCCTGGGATTTACGAGCAGTACTTC.

This chain uses TRBV30 with TRBJ1-2; D gene ambiguous. The CDR3 extends over 12 amino acids. Between the trimmed V and J ends, which lost 0 bases and 8 bases, there was a span of 10 bases. Germline V lookup: CDR1 GTSNPN, CDR2 SVGIG (reference sequence). Here the CDR3 reads CAWSVREGGYTF. In nucleotides, the CDR3 is TGTGCCTGGAGTGTACGTGAGGGCGGCTACACCTTC. The entire variable domain, with the rest obtained from reference TRBV30 and TRBJ1-2, is as follows: SQTIHQWPATLVQPVGSPLSLECTVEGTSNPNLYWYRQAAGRGLQLLFYSVGIGQISSEVPQNLSASRPQDRQFILSSKKLLLSDSGFYLCAWSVREGGYTFGSGTRLTVV.

The V call is TRBV3-1, the J call TRBJ2-2; D is ambiguous. The CDR3 sequence is 15 residues long. Trimming cost V 4 bases and J 3 bases, with 12 bases left between them. Germline CDR1 LGHDT, CDR2 YNNKEL (reference sequence). CDR3 nucleotide sequence: TGTGCCAGCAGCCGGAGTGACTCTTACACCGGGGAGCTGTTTTTT. Translation: CASSRSDSYTGELFF.

The chain combines TRBV27 with TRBJ2-7; 7 positions agree with TRBD2. CDR1 and CDR2 (germline): MNHEY, SMNVEV (reference sequence). V lost 5 bases and J lost 2; bases outside the gene matches: 6. The CDR3 is made up of 14 amino acids. The chain's CDR3 is CASSGGLNPYEQYF. CDR3 nucleotides: TGTGCCAGCAGTGGGGGACTAAATCCCTACGAGCAGTACTTC.

The CDR3 is CASSLSLPGASHTGELFF. Written as DNA, the CDR3 is TGTGCCAGCAGTTTATCTCTACCGGGGGCATCCCACACCGGGGAGCTGTTTTTT. This sequence joins TRBV27 and TRBJ2-2; the D gene could be TRBD1 or TRBD2 (6 bases each). The CDR3 spans 18 residues. CDR1 MNHEY and CDR2 SMNVEV come from the germline V gene (reference sequence). Trimming took off 0 bases at V and 3 bases at J, with 17 bases between the two ends.

V usage is TRBV7-8 and J usage is TRBJ2-3; D is perhaps TRBD2 (5 bases). V was cut by 4 bases and J by 2 bases, with 13 bases left in between. The length of the CDR3 is 15 residues. Germline V gives CDR1 SGHVS, CDR2 FQNEAQ. CDR3 bases: TGTGCCAGCAGCTCTTTCACCGGGATCACAGATACGCAGTATTTT. Protein sequence: CASSSFTGITDTQYF.

This chain joins TRBV15 and TRBJ1-5, with D uncertain. This CDR3 comprises 12 residues. Germline CDR1 LNHNV, CDR2 YYDKDF (reference sequence). The ends were cut back, 5 bases at V and 6 bases at J, with 8 bases in the middle. CDR3 coding DNA: TGTGCCACCAGCCCAGTTAGTCAGCCCCAGCATTTT. Translated, it gives CATSPVSQPQHF.

V usage is TRBV4-1 and J usage is TRBJ2-2; D tentatively reads TRBD1 or TRBD2 (5 bases each). Trimming removed 6 bases from V and 6 bases from J, with 11 bases in between. From germline, CDR1 is MGHRA and CDR2 YSYEKL. This CDR3 spans 13 amino acids. The CDR3: CASRGLGAGELFF. CDR3 nucleotides: TGCGCCAGCAGGGGTTTGGGGGCCGGGGAGCTGTTTTTT.

The chain couples TRBV6-6 to TRBJ2-3, with 7 nucleotides matching TRBD2. This CDR3 spans 15 amino acids. Germline V CDR1 and CDR2: MNHNY, SVGAGI (reference sequence). Losses at the gene ends were 6 bases for V and 4 bases for J; bases not matched to a gene: 10. CDR3 residues: CASRPIAGSADTQYF. The CDR3 DNA is TGTGCCAGCAGGCCCATAGCGGGTAGCGCAGATACGCAGTATTTT.

This clonotype has a count of ten or more. This chain links TRBV29-1 with TRBJ2-1, with TRBD2 identical over 7 bases. The V gene end was trimmed by 2 bases and the J gene end by 3 bases; junction bases not matched to a gene: 4. The CDR3 extends over 14 amino acids. Germline V CDR1 and CDR2: SQVTM, ANQGSEA. The chain's CDR3 is CSVEIRDYYNEQFF. The DNA for the CDR3 is TGCAGCGTTGAAATCCGGGACTACTACAATGAGCAGTTCTTC.